Following are 10 T cell receptor beta chains from one sample sequenced in a study of sequential checkpoint blockade in melanoma. Libraries were prepared by immunoSEQ multiplex PCR; TCRdb keeps only in-frame clonotypes and omits some of them. The sample has fewer than 9,500 clones, about 21% seen once; the top ten hold 13% to 15%. Treatment noted: randomized to nivolumab then ipilimumab (arm A) or the reverse (arm B). Sample: tumor tissue (inferred from file names), taken from a patient given nivolumab and ipilimumab in sequence. These receptors came from a human donor with melanoma.

The table lists this clone with many counts. The chain uses TRBV9 and TRBJ1-2; D remains ambiguous. The CDR3 has 13 amino acids. V shed 4 bases and J shed 3 bases, with 10 bases lying between them. In germline, CDR1 is SGDLS, CDR2 YYNGEE. Written as DNA, the CDR3 is TGTGCCAGCAGCTTAGCGTCGGACTATGGCTACACCTTC. Encoded protein: CASSLASDYGYTF.

This clone was seen more than once but under ten times. The rearrangement joins TRBV28 to TRBJ2-3; D is perhaps TRBD1 (5 bases). V lost 2 bases and J lost 5, with 11 bases in between. The CDR3 contains 14 residues. Germline CDR1 is MDHEN and CDR2 is SYDVKM. The CDR3 region has the DNA TGTGCCAGCAGTTTAGGTCAGGGTGGAGATACGCAGTATTTT. Its protein product is CASSLGQGGDTQYF.

This clone was seen repeatedly, ten times or more. The chain recombines TRBV6-8 with TRBJ1-6, with D possibly matching TRBD1 (6 bases). V lost 7 bases and J 7 bases, leaving 17 bases between the germline ends. This CDR3 region has 15 residues. The germline gives CDR1 MNHGY, CDR2 SAAAGT. The CDR3 DNA follows: TGTGCCAGCACCCCACGGGGGCTGGGGAATTCACCCCTCCACTTT. It encodes CASTPRGLGNSPLHF.

This clone has only a few counts. Written as DNA, the CDR3 is TGTGCTAGTGCCGTAGGAGCCGGGGAGCTGTTTTTT. It specifies CASAVGAGELFF. The chain couples TRBV12-5 to TRBJ2-2; D is uncertain. Between the trimmed V and J ends, which lost 7 bases and 6 bases, there was a span of 9 bases. CDR3 length: 12 amino acids. Germline assignment: CDR1 LGHNT and CDR2 FRNRAP.

This clone was counted a few times. At one end, the junction sequence differs from germline, possibly due to a read error. The chain carries TRBV6-4 and TRBJ2-7; the match to TRBD2 covers 11 bases. Germline values: CDR1 MRHNA, CDR2 SNTAGT. This CDR3 spans 15 amino acids. DNA of the CDR3: TGTGCCATCAGTGAGTTTAGCGGGGGGGAAGGAGAGCAGTACTTC. It encodes CAISEFSGGEGEQYF.

The V gene is TRBV6-8, the J gene TRBJ2-3; a possible D gene is TRBD1 (5 bases). The CDR3 has 12 amino acids. V was clipped by 10 bases and J by 2 bases, with 10 bases between them. Germline CDR1 is MNHGY and CDR2 is SAAAGT. DNA for the CDR3: TGTGCCATCAGGGATCTCACAGATACGCAGTATTTT. Translation gives CAIRDLTDTQYF.

The V gene is TRBV29-1, the J gene TRBJ1-1; perhaps TRBD1 as D (6 bases). The length of the CDR3 is 12 residues. Germline V gene data show CDR1 as SQVTM and CDR2 as ANQGSEA. V lost 7 bases and J lost 3, with 12 bases in between. CDR3 residues: CSAIWGHTEAFF. The CDR3 bases are TGCAGCGCAATTTGGGGGCACACTGAAGCTTTCTTT.

This clone was seen a few times. This rearrangement joins TRBV6-8 to TRBJ2-3, with 7 bases identical to TRBD2. J was trimmed by 2 bases and V by 6 bases; bases with no gene match: 8. The CDR3 spans 15 residues. Germline values: CDR1 MNHGY, CDR2 SAAAGT. The CDR3: CASRAGLWTTDTQYF. The CDR3 nucleotides are TGTGCCAGCAGAGCGGGACTTTGGACCACAGATACGCAGTATTTT.

This clone was counted only a few times. The chain has TRBV6-8 and TRBJ2-5, with 10 bases fitting TRBD2. CDR3 length equals 15 residues. J was trimmed by 5 bases and V by 3 bases; bases with no gene match: 6. Germline V gene data show CDR1 as MNHGY and CDR2 as SAAAGT. CDR3 protein: CASSYPSGGRETQYF. In nucleotides, the CDR3 is TGTGCCAGCAGTTATCCTAGCGGGGGAAGGGAGACCCAGTACTTC.

By proportion, this clone is medium-sized. This chain connects TRBV11-3 to TRBJ2-7; TRBD1 matches at 10 bases. Germline V gene lookup returns CDR1 SGHNT and CDR2 YENEEA. V trimming: 5 bases; J trimming: 3 bases; junction bases outside the gene matches: 7. The CDR3 is 15 residues long. The CDR3 loop is CASSPRTGGNYEQYF. In DNA, the CDR3 is TGTGCCAGCAGCCCTCGGACAGGGGGGAACTACGAGCAGTACTTC.